This TCR beta chain originates from a study of Graves' ophthalmopathy and Graves' hyperthyroidism. General study points: Most thyroid clonotypes expanded beyond 0.001 frequency were also found in blood. With around 88% sensitivity and roughly 76% specificity, a 13-signature model separated ophthalmopathy from stable hyperthyroidism.

The CDR3 loop spans 16 amino acids. The V and J ends lost 3 bases and 5 bases, in that order; junction bases with no gene match: 12. Germline lookup yields CDR1 DFQATT and CDR2 SNEGSKA (reference sequence). RNA transcripts were the template, and TCR beta CDR3 regions were amplified from them. HTBI-primed RT-PCR formed the first round, and a multiplex PCR formed the second. TCRdb reanalysed the multiplex PCR reads using MiXCR and keeps one entry per CDR3 protein. The top ten hold roughly 9.8% of the sample, which has hundreds of thousands of distinct CDR3 sequences, over 13% seen once. Under 3 months in duration, the ophthalmopathy in affected donors had moderate-to-severe activity, CAS ≥3 and NOSPECS ≥4. Lactation, pregnancy, uncontrolled infections and other autoimmune diseases were all grounds for excluding patients. A remark on this clonotype: Its target is unknown.

This TCR came from a woman in her twenties or thirties with Graves' ophthalmopathy. The rearrangement links TRBV20-1 to TRBJ2-7; 11 bases map to TRBD1. Material for sequencing was blood. The CDR3 DNA is TGCAGTGCTAGGGAGGCCGGGACAGGGGGTAAGAACGAGCAGTACTTC. Protein: CSAREAGTGGKNEQYF.